A selection of T cell receptor beta chains follows, all from one sample in a study of cytomegalovirus exposure and HLA in healthy donors. Some clones are missing from TCRdb's copy, which holds only in-frame ones; the method was immunoSEQ multiplex PCR. The sample shows roughly 130,000 clones, 88% of them seen only once. What was sequenced was PBMCs. All receptors come from a man aged 25-45 years in good health and CMV-seronegative. Both conserved end residues are part of each CDR3. Each record gives: clone size, D gene, V gene, J gene, CDR3 DNA, CDR3 protein. A D gene is named only where the DNA matches it firmly. Not every row has a clone size; where given, it reads once, few, many or a size class.

>NA|TRBD1|TRBV5-1|TRBJ1-2
TGCGCCAGCAGCGTCCAACAGGGGACGGTGGATGGCTACACCTTC
CASSVQQGTVDGYTF
>NA|NA|TRBV5-1|TRBJ2-2
TGCGCCAGCAGCTTGGTTGGTAGGGAAAGGGGTACCGGGGAGCTGTTTTTT
CASSLVGRERGTGELFF
>NA|NA|TRBV29-1|TRBJ2-1
TGCAGCGTTTTCCGACTAGACAATGAGCAGTTCTTC
CSVFRLDNEQFF
>NA|TRBD2|TRBV25-1|TRBJ2-1
TGTGCCAGCAGTGACCGCGCGGGAGGCCTGACGACGTTCTTC
CASSDRAGGLTTFF
>once|TRBD1|TRBV10-3|TRBJ2-7
TGTGCCATCAGTTCGACCACCGGGACAGGGTGGTACGAGCAGTACTTC
CAISSTTGTGWYEQYF
>NA|TRBD2|TRBV9|TRBJ2-2
TGTGCCAGCAGCGACGTAGCGGGAGAGCATGTAACGAACACCGGGGAGCTGTTTTTT
CASSDVAGEHVTNTGELFF
>NA|TRBD1|TRBV7-2|TRBJ1-2
TGTGCCAGCAGCTTACTAGGAGGACAGGGAGATGGCTACACCTTC
CASSLLGGQGDGYTF
>NA|NA|TRBV2|TRBJ2-5
TGTGCCAGCAGCTTGACGGGTGAAGAGACCCAGTACTTC
CASSLTGEETQYF
>NA|NA|TRBV12-5|TRBJ2-1
TGTGCTAGTGGTTTGGCCTCCTTCTCCTACAATGAGCAGTTCTTC
CASGLASFSYNEQFF
>NA|TRBD1|TRBV19|TRBJ2-3
TGTGCCAGACGGGACAGAGCGACGGGGACAGATACGCAGTATTTT
CARRDRATGTDTQYF
>few|NA|TRBV9|TRBJ2-7
TGTGCCAGCAGCGCCGACAGATATTCCTACGAGCAGTACTTC
CASSADRYSYEQYF